The rows below give T cell receptor beta chains drawn from one sample of a study of blood T cell repertoires in COVID-19. Sequenced by immunoSEQ multiplex PCR; TCRdb stores in-frame clones only, minus some. The data hold 200,000 to 300,000 clones, with approximately 87% observed a single time. Sequencing was carried out using peripheral blood. The source is a woman in her fifties or sixties with acute or convalescent COVID-19. CDR3s include the opening cysteine and the closing phenylalanine or tryptophan. D genes are given only for firm matches. Clone size is shown for a subset of rows, as once, few, many or a class of expanded clone.

D gene	V gene	J gene	clone size	CDR3 DNA	CDR3 protein
TRBD1	TRBV7-2	TRBJ1-3	-	TGTGCCAGCAGCGTGAGACAGGGGGCGGGAAACACCATATATTTT	CASSVRQGAGNTIYF
-	TRBV27	TRBJ1-1	-	TGTGCCAGCAGTTTGATTTTCCCGGGCACTGAAGCTTTCTTT	CASSLIFPGTEAFF
-	TRBV29-1	TRBJ1-5	-	TGCAGCGTTGAATCCCCGAGAGGCTATAGCAATCAGCCCCAGCATTTT	CSVESPRGYSNQPQHF
-	TRBV5-1	TRBJ1-3	-	TGCGCCAGCAGCTTGGACGCCAGGGCTGGAAACACCATATATTTT	CASSLDARAGNTIYF
-	TRBV6-5	TRBJ1-3	once	TGTGCCAGCAGTTACTCGCAGGGAGGCGACACCATATATTTT	CASSYSQGGDTIYF
-	TRBV11-1	TRBJ2-5	-	TGTGCCAGCGGCAGGAACCAAGAGACCCAGTACTTC	CASGRNQETQYF
TRBD2	TRBV6-5	TRBJ2-5	-	TGTGCCAGCAGCGGGGGACTAGCGGGGCAAGAGACCCAGTACTTC	CASSGGLAGQETQYF
TRBD1	TRBV6-5	TRBJ1-1	once	TGTGCCAGCAGTACCCCGACAGGGACGGCTGAAGCTTTCTTT	CASSTPTGTAEAFF
-	TRBV19	TRBJ2-1	-	TGTGCCAGTACAGTGGTCGGGAACAATGAGCAGTTCTTC	CASTVVGNNEQFF
-	TRBV19	TRBJ1-5	-	TGTGCCAGTACCCCCGGAAGGGGTGGCAATCAGCCCCAGCATTTT	CASTPGRGGNQPQHF
TRBD2	TRBV30	TRBJ2-1	-	TGTGCCTGGACGGGCGGGAGGATCCCCTACAATGAGCAGTTCTTC	CAWTGGRIPYNEQFF
TRBD1	TRBV6-5	TRBJ2-3	-	TGTGCCAGCAGGAACAGGGGGACAGATACGCAGTATTTT	CASRNRGTDTQYF
-	TRBV18	TRBJ1-1	-	TGTGCCCGCCCCCCACGGGGGGGGGATAACACTGAAGCTTTCTTT	CARPPRGGDNTEAFF
TRBD1	TRBV28	TRBJ1-1	-	TGTGCCAGCAGGCGGGACAGCTGGAACACTGAAGCTTTCTTT	CASRRDSWNTEAFF
TRBD1	TRBV19	TRBJ2-7	once	TGTGCCAGTAGTGGGGACAGAGTTTCCTACGAGCAGTACTTC	CASSGDRVSYEQYF
-	TRBV28	TRBJ1-5	-	TGTGCCAGCAGTTTATCGTATACGAAGGCGGGTCAGCCCCAGCATTTT	CASSLSYTKAGQPQHF
-	TRBV19	TRBJ2-7	-	TGTGCCAGTACCCAAGCAACGGGGAACGAGCAGTACTTC	CASTQATGNEQYF